Listed here are 26 T cell receptor beta chains from one sample, sequenced in a study of cytomegalovirus exposure and HLA in healthy donors. This table comes from immunoSEQ multiplex PCR, and its TCRdb copy is limited to in-frame clones, with some not included. The repertoire has tens of thousands of clones, 80% to 85% of them found once; the top ten carry roughly an eighth. The sample taken for sequencing was PBMCs. These receptor sequences come from a woman aged 18-29 years in good health and CMV-seropositive.

This rearrangement joins TRBV5-4 to TRBJ2-1; 9 nucleotides align to TRBD2. Germline V CDR1 and CDR2: SGHNT, YYREEE (reference sequence). The CDR3 has 13 residues. With 4 bases clipped from V and 12 bases from J, the junction kept 8 bases outside the gene matches. The CDR3 reads CASSATFSGGQFF. The CDR3 DNA reads as TGTGCCAGCAGCGCCACCTTTAGCGGGGGGCAGTTCTTC. Based on the CDR3 plus reference TRBV5-4 and TRBJ2-1, the full variable domain is ETGVTQSPTHLIKTRGQQVTLRCSSQSGHNTVSWYQQALGQGPQFIFQYYREEENGRGNFPPRFSGLQFPNYSSELNVNALELDDSALYLCASSATFSGGQFFGPGTRLTVL.

The genes are TRBV19 and TRBJ1-5; D gene uncertain. The CDR3 contains 14 residues. The germline V and J ends were trimmed by 5 bases and 4 bases, with 12 bases remaining between them. Per germline, CDR1 LNHDA and CDR2 SQIVND (reference sequence). CDR3 amino acids: CASSPRERNQPQHF. CDR3 DNA: TGTGCCAGTAGTCCCCGGGAGAGGAATCAGCCCCAGCATTTT.

CDR3 in amino acids: CASSVGFSGVPYEQYF. The CDR3 nucleotides are TGTGCCAGCAGCGTAGGGTTCAGCGGGGTCCCCTACGAGCAGTACTTC. V gene TRBV9 combines with J gene TRBJ2-7, with 7 bases identical to TRBD2. The CDR3 contains 16 residues. The germline CDR1 and CDR2 sequences are SGDLS and YYNGEE. V lost 0 bases and J lost 2; bases outside the gene matches: 8.

The V and J genes are TRBV30 and TRBJ1-4; 10 bases agree with TRBD1. This CDR3 spans 15 amino acids. Germline CDR1 reads GTSNPN; CDR2 reads SVGIG (reference sequence). V lost 4 bases and J lost 7; bases outside the gene matches: 9. The CDR3 region has the DNA TGTGCCTGGAACCAAGGGACAGGGGATACTGAAAAACTGTTTTTT. Encoded protein: CAWNQGTGDTEKLFF.

The V and J genes are TRBV7-6 and TRBJ1-5, with TRBD1 as a possible D gene (5 bases). CDR3 length: 12 residues. The germline V and J ends were trimmed by 5 bases and 5 bases, with 7 bases remaining between them. Germline loops: CDR1 SGHVS, CDR2 FNYEAQ. The CDR3 loop is CASSQQDQPQHF. The CDR3 DNA sequence: TGTGCCAGCAGCCAACAGGATCAGCCCCAGCATTTT.

The chain uses TRBV6-1 and TRBJ2-1, with 10 bases aligning to TRBD2. Germline trimming cut 6 bases from V and 10 bases from J; bases unmatched to any gene: 12. The CDR3 runs to 15 residues. Germline CDR1 reads MNHNS; CDR2 reads SASEGT. DNA for the CDR3: TGTGCCAGCAGGGTTAGCGGGGGGTCCGGAGAGGAGCAGTTCTTC. Encoded protein: CASRVSGGSGEEQFF.

V gene TRBV5-1 combines with J gene TRBJ1-2; TRBD1 matches 9 bases. The CDR3 contains 16 residues. Germline CDR1 and CDR2: SGHRS and YFSETQ. V trimming: 4 bases; J trimming: 4 bases; junction bases outside the gene matches: 11. CDR3 sequence reads: CASSPMTGTGFYGYTF. In DNA, the CDR3 is TGCGCCAGCAGCCCCATGACCGGGACAGGGTTCTATGGCTACACCTTC.

The chain employs TRBV28 and TRBJ1-1, with unresolved D. Germline assignment: CDR1 MDHEN and CDR2 SYDVKM. The CDR3 totals 12 residues. V dropped 2 bases and J dropped 4 bases, with 5 bases sitting between them. CDR3 in amino acids: CASSLGSTEAFF. DNA for the CDR3: TGTGCCAGCAGTTTAGGGAGCACTGAAGCTTTCTTT.

This chain joins TRBV4-2 and TRBJ2-7; D is possibly TRBD2 (5 bases). Germline CDR1 and CDR2: LGHNA and YNFKEQ. The V and J ends lost 4 bases and 0 bases respectively, with 13 bases between them. The CDR3 contains 15 residues. The CDR3 coding sequence is TGTGCCAGCAGCCCTTCGGACTTAAGCTCCTACGAGCAGTACTTC. This gives the protein CASSPSDLSSYEQYF.

V and J are TRBV28 and TRBJ1-2; 8 bases map to TRBD1. The CDR3 runs 15 residues. V was clipped by 4 bases and J by 4 bases; unmatched bases: 8. Germline V gene lookup returns CDR1 MDHEN and CDR2 SYDVKM. CDR3 in amino acids: CASSSGQGGGYGYTF. For the CDR3, the DNA is TGTGCCAGCAGTTCAGGACAGGGTGGGGGCTATGGCTACACCTTC.

The chain employs TRBV5-6 and TRBJ1-4; D unclear. This CDR3 region has 12 residues. The V and J ends lost 0 bases and 17 bases respectively, with 14 bases between them. CDR1 is SGHDT and CDR2 is YYEEEE in the germline V gene. CDR3 sequence reads: CASSLGSAGVFF. CDR3 in DNA: TGTGCCAGCAGCTTGGGCAGTGCAGGCGTCTTTTTT.

The V call is TRBV5-7, the J call TRBJ1-2; TRBD1 might be the D (6 bases). Being an ORF, TRBV5-7 has a function that is uncertain. V was clipped by 7 bases and J by 2 bases, with 15 bases between them. CDR3 size: 14 residues. CDR3 nucleotides: TGTGCCAGCGATCCCGGGGGGGGCAACTATGGCTACACCTTC. Its translation: CASDPGGGNYGYTF.

This chain joins TRBV28 and TRBJ2-5; D uncertain. This CDR3 has 14 amino acids. The ends were cut back, 6 bases at V and 4 bases at J, with 15 bases in the middle. CDR1 is MDHEN and CDR2 is SYDVKM in the germline V gene. The CDR3 region is CASSPRWARETQYF. The CDR3 coding sequence is TGTGCCAGCAGCCCTCGGTGGGCCCGAGAGACCCAGTACTTC.

This clone has just one count. The chain couples TRBV9 to TRBJ2-5; TRBD1 matches 9 bases. V lost 3 bases to trimming and J lost 4 bases; unmatched junction nucleotides: 7. The CDR3 runs to 15 residues. Germline lookup yields CDR1 SGDLS and CDR2 YYNGEE. This chain's CDR3 is CASSGGTGLRETQYF. DNA for the CDR3: TGTGCCAGCAGCGGCGGGACAGGGCTTAGAGAGACCCAGTACTTC.

V is TRBV5-1 and J is TRBJ2-7, with 8 nucleotides matching TRBD2. This CDR3 region has 15 residues. Germline CDR1 and CDR2: SGHRS and YFSETQ. After removal of 4 bases from V and 4 bases from J, the junction contained 10 bases not matched to a gene. The CDR3: CASSPPTTGGYEQYF. Here the CDR3 DNA reads TGCGCCAGCAGCCCGCCTACAACGGGGGGGTACGAGCAGTACTTC.

The gene calls are TRBV11-2 and TRBJ1-2; weak D call: TRBD1 (6 bases). The germline V gene has CDR1 SGHAT and CDR2 FQNNGV. This CDR3 contains 13 residues. The ends were cut back, 6 bases at V and 8 bases at J, with 16 bases in the middle. DNA of the CDR3: TGTGCCAGCAGTTACAGGGAAATCGGCGGCTACACCTTC. Its translation is CASSYREIGGYTF.

The chain links TRBV19 to TRBJ1-2; 8 bases are shared with TRBD1. From germline, CDR1 is LNHDA and CDR2 SQIVND (reference sequence). This CDR3 has 18 residues. V gave up 2 bases and J gave up 5 bases; unmatched junction bases: 16. CDR3 DNA: TGTGCCAGTAGTATACAGGGGGCTTCAATTGGATCGGGGTATGGCTACACCTTC. Encoded protein: CASSIQGASIGSGYGYTF.

The chain joins TRBV9 to TRBJ1-5; D might be TRBD1 (6 bases). Germline V gene lookup returns CDR1 SGDLS and CDR2 YYNGEE. V lost 3 bases to trimming and J lost 3 bases, with 13 bases between them. This CDR3 contains 15 residues. As DNA, the CDR3 is TGTGCCAGCAGCGCTAGTTGGGACAACAATCAGCCCCAGCATTTT. Translation gives CASSASWDNNQPQHF.

The J gene is TRBJ1-1, the V gene TRBV6-1, with 7 nucleotides matching TRBD1. Trimming took 0 bases from V and 4 from J; bases not matched to a gene: 5. Per the germline V gene, CDR1 is MNHNS and CDR2 is SASEGT. The CDR3 totals 15 residues. The CDR3 sequence is CASSEAHRGGTEAFF. The CDR3 DNA is TGTGCCAGCAGTGAAGCTCACAGGGGCGGCACTGAAGCTTTCTTT.

This chain joins TRBV11-3 and TRBJ2-2, with 7 bases lining up with TRBD1. Germline CDR1 SGHNT, CDR2 YENEEA. The length of the CDR3 is 15 residues. Unmatched junction bases numbered 10, after V lost 5 bases and J lost 7 bases. For the CDR3, the DNA is TGTGCCAGCAGCCCGACGACAGGGAAGGTCGGGGAGCTGTTTTTT. It yields the protein CASSPTTGKVGELFF. The whole variable domain, remainder taken from reference TRBV11-3 and TRBJ2-2, is EAGVVQSPRYKIIEKKQPVAFWCNPISGHNTLYWYLQNLGQGPELLIRYENEEAVDDSQLPKDRFSAERLKGVDSTLKIQPAELGDSAVYLCASSPTTGKVGELFFGEGSRLTVL.

The chain links TRBV7-9 to TRBJ1-2; possible D gene TRBD1, 5 bases. Trimming removed 5 bases from V and 3 bases from J, with 10 bases in between. The germline CDR1 and CDR2 sequences are SEHNR and FQNEAQ (reference sequence). The CDR3 totals 13 residues. The CDR3, as DNA: TGTGCCAGCAGCGCCCAGGGTTACTATGGCTACACCTTC. Amino acids: CASSAQGYYGYTF.

The count of this clone is one. The V call is TRBV4-3, the J call TRBJ2-5; no definite D call. The germline CDR1 and CDR2 sequences are LGHNA and YSLEER. Trimming took 1 base from V and 3 from J, leaving 9 bases between them. This CDR3 has 14 amino acids. CDR3 sequence reads: CASSQALFEETQYF. The CDR3 nucleotides read TGCGCCAGCAGCCAAGCCTTGTTCGAAGAGACCCAGTACTTC.

The chain links TRBV2 to TRBJ2-3; 7 positions match TRBD2. Trimming took 7 bases from V and 1 from J; bases not matched to a gene: 11. Germline V gives CDR1 SNHLY, CDR2 FYNNEI. This CDR3 has 16 amino acids. Here the CDR3 reads CASTPQLARGTDTQYF. The CDR3 DNA reads TGTGCCAGCACCCCTCAACTAGCGCGGGGCACAGATACGCAGTATTTT.

This clone was detected a few times. The chain carries TRBV12-5 and TRBJ2-3; 8 bases align to TRBD2. The CDR3 length is 13 residues. Losses at the gene ends were 6 bases for V and 4 bases for J; bases not matched to a gene: 3. Looked up from germline, CDR1 is LGHNT and CDR2 is FRNRAP. CDR3 DNA: TGTGCTAGTGGCCAGCGGGGGTCAGATACGCAGTATTTT. It translates to CASGQRGSDTQYF.

This clone was seen just once. The chain has TRBV30 and TRBJ2-7, with D possibly TRBD2 on 5 matching bases. The V gene lost 4 bases and the J gene lost 9 bases, with 25 bases spanning the gap. Germline CDR1 is GTSNPN and CDR2 is SVGIG (reference sequence). This CDR3 has 15 residues. CDR3 amino acids: CAWTGREGRTGLQYF. The CDR3 DNA reads TGTGCCTGGACCGGACGTGAGGGCAGGACGGGGTTGCAGTACTTC. The full variable domain, with the rest looked up from reference TRBV30 and TRBJ2-7, is SQTIHQWPATLVQPVGSPLSLECTVEGTSNPNLYWYRQAAGRGLQLLFYSVGIGQISSEVPQNLSASRPQDRQFILSSKKLLLSDSGFYLCAWTGREGRTGLQYFGPGTRLTVT.

The chain employs TRBV4-1 and TRBJ2-7; 10 positions agree with TRBD2. Germline lookup yields CDR1 MGHRA and CDR2 YSYEKL. Trimming removed 5 bases from V and 0 bases from J; junction bases left unmatched: 7. CDR3 length: 16 amino acids. CDR3 in DNA: TGCGCCAGCAGCGATTCGGTAGCGGGGGGCTCCTACGAGCAGTACTTC. Its protein is CASSDSVAGGSYEQYF.